A selection of T cell receptor beta chains follows, all from one sample in a study of blood T cell repertoires in COVID-19. TCRdb's table, derived via immunoSEQ multiplex PCR, lists solely in-frame clones and lacks some. The sample yields around 300,000 clones, about nine tenths seen once. The specimen was PBMCs or T cells enriched from blood (not recorded which). Receptors were obtained from a woman aged 25 to 39 who had recovered from COVID-19. CDR3s include the opening cysteine and the closing phenylalanine or tryptophan. Each record gives: CDR3 protein, J gene, V gene.

CDR3aa: CATSPRVAGGQETQYF
j_gene: TRBJ2-5
v_gene: TRBV15

CDR3aa: CASSYDWNRNTEAFF
j_gene: TRBJ1-1
v_gene: TRBV6-5

CDR3aa: CASGLTGRLPDTQYF
j_gene: TRBJ2-3
v_gene: TRBV12-5

CDR3aa: CASSPPGITGMGQFF
j_gene: TRBJ2-1
v_gene: TRBV18

CDR3aa: CASSIAGRLAGVTDTQYF
j_gene: TRBJ2-3
v_gene: TRBV19

CDR3aa: CASSPGGTGDGYTF
j_gene: TRBJ1-2
v_gene: TRBV18

CDR3aa: CASSQGTGHPYNEQFF
j_gene: TRBJ2-1
v_gene: TRBV5-1

CDR3aa: CASSATGGRYGYTF
j_gene: TRBJ1-2
v_gene: TRBV27

CDR3aa: CASSRVVASGNPDTQYF
j_gene: TRBJ2-3
v_gene: TRBV28

CDR3aa: CASSYAGAYEQYF
j_gene: TRBJ2-7
v_gene: TRBV6-2/TRBV6-3

CDR3aa: CASSLDTYEQYF
j_gene: TRBJ2-7
v_gene: TRBV5-1

CDR3aa: CASSRKGQGGSYEQYF
j_gene: TRBJ2-7
v_gene: TRBV5-4

CDR3aa: CASSLRAPGELFF
j_gene: TRBJ2-2
v_gene: TRBV5-4

CDR3aa: CASSLKAGGYNEQFF
j_gene: TRBJ2-1
v_gene: TRBV7-2

CDR3aa: CASSITATGNQPQHF
j_gene: TRBJ1-5
v_gene: TRBV19

CDR3aa: CASSYVQRDTEAFF
j_gene: TRBJ1-1
v_gene: TRBV6-5

CDR3aa: CASRAGDYSNQPQHF
j_gene: TRBJ1-5
v_gene: TRBV28

CDR3aa: CASSPRTEGATGGEQFF
j_gene: TRBJ2-1
v_gene: TRBV18

CDR3aa: CASSLTGVNSNQPQHF
j_gene: TRBJ1-5
v_gene: TRBV19

CDR3aa: CASSLRLAGNHEQYF
j_gene: TRBJ2-7
v_gene: TRBV4-3

CDR3aa: CASSLTGTYNEQFF
j_gene: TRBJ2-1
v_gene: TRBV7-3

CDR3aa: CASSQPGRTYNYGYTF
j_gene: TRBJ1-2
v_gene: TRBV4-1

CDR3aa: CASSRGTGDRGYTF
j_gene: TRBJ1-2
v_gene: TRBV3-1/TRBV3-2

CDR3aa: CASRDARSYGYTF
j_gene: TRBJ1-2
v_gene: TRBV28

CDR3aa: CASSSGYRGNEQFF
j_gene: TRBJ2-1
v_gene: TRBV7-2

CDR3aa: CASSFRENTGELFF
j_gene: TRBJ2-2
v_gene: TRBV6-2/TRBV6-3

CDR3aa: CASRATGTGYNEQFF
j_gene: TRBJ2-1
v_gene: TRBV7-2

CDR3aa: CASSIGTGRYEQYF
j_gene: TRBJ2-7
v_gene: TRBV19

CDR3aa: CASSLQNRRQEKYGYTF
j_gene: TRBJ1-2
v_gene: TRBV5-4

CDR3aa: CATSRERLAGGYEQYF
j_gene: TRBJ2-7
v_gene: TRBV15

CDR3aa: CASTAAGVPTSRANEQYF
j_gene: TRBJ2-7
v_gene: TRBV19

CDR3aa: CASSIRRDRDTQYF
j_gene: TRBJ2-3
v_gene: TRBV19

CDR3aa: CASSQNRGLQNTGELFF
j_gene: TRBJ2-2
v_gene: TRBV4-3

CDR3aa: CASSVTSPGNIQYF
j_gene: TRBJ2-4
v_gene: TRBV27

CDR3aa: CASSTTGGRETQYF
j_gene: TRBJ2-5
v_gene: TRBV7-2

CDR3aa: CASIPGHPNTGELFF
j_gene: TRBJ2-2
v_gene: TRBV19

CDR3aa: CAWSVPGGTSTDTQYF
j_gene: TRBJ2-3
v_gene: TRBV30

CDR3aa: CASSPPVGRYNEQFF
j_gene: TRBJ2-1
v_gene: TRBV28

CDR3aa: CASSPWTSGRNTGELFF
j_gene: TRBJ2-2
v_gene: TRBV28

CDR3aa: CASSLGAGGVSYEQYF
j_gene: TRBJ2-7
v_gene: TRBV7-6

CDR3aa: CASSSGAGGSWGTEAFF
j_gene: TRBJ1-1
v_gene: TRBV28

CDR3aa: CASRGLGNTEAFF
j_gene: TRBJ1-1
v_gene: TRBV3-1/TRBV3-2

CDR3aa: CASSFGGASYNEQFF
j_gene: TRBJ2-1
v_gene: TRBV11-2

CDR3aa: CAITRTGLDGYTF
j_gene: TRBJ1-2
v_gene: TRBV10-3

CDR3aa: CASSLKSSYEQYF
j_gene: TRBJ2-7
v_gene: TRBV27

CDR3aa: CASSADRGWSTEAFF
j_gene: TRBJ1-1
v_gene: TRBV9

CDR3aa: CSASRRNYEQYF
j_gene: TRBJ2-7
v_gene: TRBV20-1

CDR3aa: CASTEPGGKGKYGYTF
j_gene: TRBJ1-2
v_gene: TRBV28

CDR3aa: CASSSSGEGYIGYTF
j_gene: TRBJ1-2
v_gene: TRBV28

CDR3aa: CASTYFGGAGEQFF
j_gene: TRBJ2-1
v_gene: TRBV27

CDR3aa: CASSVAQAGVQDTIYF
j_gene: TRBJ1-3
v_gene: TRBV9

CDR3aa: CASSLPARDRGQGKNIQYF
j_gene: TRBJ2-4
v_gene: TRBV28